What follows are 21 T cell receptor beta chains derived from one specimen sequenced in a study of blood T cells in healthy people across ages (dated by TCRdb to the mid-2010s). The library was generated by 5' RACE. The run used an Illumina HiSeq 2500. A second PCR of roughly 6 to 11 cycles was performed with a sample-barcoded 5' primer and a J-beta primer mix. Through fastp at Q25 and MiXCR, TCRdb rebuilt clones from the public reads, retaining in-frame beta chains. Rows are combined by CDR3 protein, so each entry shows the most common genes and DNA. The sample includes more than 800,000 distinct CDR3 sequences, with over 35% observed a single time. The ten largest clonotypes hold approximately 17% of the sample. Material: blood. The receptors were sampled from a woman aged 55-75 years in good health.

This clonotype appeared many times. The rearrangement joins TRBV15 to TRBJ2-3; 12 bases align to TRBD2. The germline CDR1 and CDR2 sequences are LNHNV and YYDKDF (reference sequence). This CDR3 is built from 16 residues. V was pared by 2 bases and J by 3 bases, with 3 bases of the junction left unmatched. CDR3 coding DNA: TGTGCCACCAGCAGATCCGGACTAGCGGGAACAGATACGCAGTATTTT. Translation gives CATSRSGLAGTDTQYF.

V usage is TRBV10-3 and J usage is TRBJ2-1; possibly TRBD2 for D (6 bases). The CDR3 totals 15 residues. V was cut by 0 bases and J by 7 bases, with 13 bases left in between. Germline V CDR1 and CDR2: ENHRY, SYGVKD. The CDR3 coding sequence is TGTGCCATCAGTGAGTCAAGGGGCGGGACTAATGAGCAGTTCTTC. It is translated as CAISESRGGTNEQFF.

The chain carries TRBV19 and TRBJ2-2, with D tentatively TRBD1 (6 bases). Trimming removed 0 bases from V and 6 bases from J, with 17 bases in between. The germline V gene encodes CDR1 LNHDA and CDR2 SQIVND (reference sequence). The CDR3 sequence is 17 residues long. The DNA for the CDR3 is TGTGCCAGTAGTATAGAGGGGGCTAGATTAATCCCCGGGGAGCTGTTTTTT. Encoded protein: CASSIEGARLIPGELFF. The whole variable domain, filled in from reference TRBV19 and TRBJ2-2, reads DGGITQSPKYLFRKEGQNVTLSCEQNLNHDAMYWYRQDPGQGLRLIYYSQIVNDFQKGDIAEGYSVSREKKESFPLTVTSAQKNPTAFYLCASSIEGARLIPGELFFGEGSRLTVL.

There are a few counts of this clonotype. J is TRBJ2-1 and V is TRBV7-9; D tentatively reads TRBD1 or TRBD2 (5 bases each). Germline V gives CDR1 SEHNR, CDR2 FQNEAQ (reference sequence). The CDR3 covers 13 residues. V shed 5 bases and J shed 7 bases, with 12 bases lying between them. CDR3 sequence reads: CASSPPGTNEQFF. The CDR3 bases are TGTGCCAGCAGCCCCCCCGGGACGAATGAGCAGTTCTTC.

J is TRBJ2-5 and V is TRBV5-1; D may be TRBD1 or TRBD2 (5 bases each). The germline V gene has CDR1 SGHRS and CDR2 YFSETQ. V shed 1 base and J shed 5 bases, with 24 bases lying between them. This CDR3 has 18 amino acids. The CDR3: CASSLNRIGTPSAETQYF. The CDR3 DNA is TGCGCCAGCAGCTTGAATCGAATAGGGACGCCGTCAGCGGAGACCCAGTACTTC.

This clonotype was observed a handful of times. CDR3 nucleotides: TGTGCCAGCAGCTTAGTAATAGGACCCGGAGATACGCAGTATTTT. Protein product: CASSLVIGPGDTQYF. The chain combines TRBV7-2 with TRBJ2-3, with D unclear. The germline V and J ends were trimmed by 1 base and 5 bases, with 13 bases remaining between them. Per the germline V gene, CDR1 is SGHTA and CDR2 is FQGNSA. CDR3 length equals 15 residues.

As for this clonotype: This clone may be a read error of a much larger clone one base away. The chain uses TRBV6-2 or TRBV6-3 and TRBJ2-4; D unclear. The CDR3 has 15 amino acids. Germline V gives CDR1 MNHEY, CDR2 SVGEGT. The CDR3 region is CARSLSGVAKNIQYF. CDR3 sequence (DNA): TGTGCCAGAAGTTTATCTGGGGTGGCCAAAAACATTCAGTACTTC.

About this clonotype: Its ends do not fully match the called genes, so a read error is possible. This chain links TRBV6-5 with TRBJ2-3; 11 nucleotides line up with TRBD2. The CDR3 covers 15 residues. CDR1 is MNHEY and CDR2 is SVGAGI in the germline V gene. The CDR3 loop reads CASSGSGRATETQYF. The CDR3 bases are TGTGCCAGCAGTGGTAGCGGGAGGGCCACAGAGACGCAGTATTTT.

V gene TRBV27 combines with J gene TRBJ1-2; 10 positions match TRBD1. Germline CDR1 MNHEY, CDR2 SMNVEV (reference sequence). The CDR3 loop spans 16 amino acids. V shed 9 bases, J shed 0 bases, and the junction held 10 bases outside the gene matches. In DNA, the CDR3 is TGTGCCAGTTCAGGGACAGGGGAACATCCTAACTATGGCTACACCTTC. As protein: CASSGTGEHPNYGYTF.

J is TRBJ2-3 and V is TRBV6-5; D is possibly TRBD2 (6 bases). This CDR3 spans 14 amino acids. CDR1 is MNHEY and CDR2 is SVGAGI in the germline V gene. Trimming left V 0 bases short and J 8 bases short, with 12 bases between. In DNA, the CDR3 is TGTGCCAGCAGTTACTCAAACTGGGGAGGTACGCAGTATTTT. This encodes CASSYSNWGGTQYF.

The genes are TRBV20-1 and TRBJ2-3; D is uncertain. Looked up from germline, CDR1 is DFQATT and CDR2 is SNEGSKA (reference sequence). The CDR3 loop spans 13 amino acids. With 4 bases removed from V and 1 base from J, the gap between germline ends came to 9 bases. Here the CDR3 reads CSAKLEGTDTQYF. The CDR3 nucleotides read TGCAGTGCTAAATTGGAAGGCACAGATACGCAGTATTTT.

The V and J genes are TRBV20-1 and TRBJ2-7, with TRBD1 identical over 9 bases. Trimming took 2 bases from V and 6 from J; bases not matched to a gene: 8. CDR1 is DFQATT, CDR2 SNEGSKA, per germline (reference sequence). This CDR3 has 14 amino acids. The CDR3 loop reads CSARSPGTGTEQYF. In DNA form, the CDR3 reads TGCAGTGCTAGAAGTCCCGGGACAGGGACCGAGCAGTACTTC.

This clonotype was recorded a few times. The V and J genes are TRBV12-3 or TRBV12-4 and TRBJ2-5; D is ambiguous. This CDR3 region has 11 residues. Trimming removed 7 bases at V and 4 bases at J, with 7 bases between. The CDR3 sequence: CASNSRETQYF. The CDR3 nucleotides read TGTGCCAGCAATTCCCGAGAGACCCAGTACTTC.

The chain recombines TRBV7-3 with TRBJ2-1; TRBD2 matches at 9 bases. The germline gives CDR1 SGHTA, CDR2 FQGTGA. The CDR3 is 17 amino acids. J was trimmed by 7 bases and V by 1 base; bases with no gene match: 11. The CDR3 DNA reads as TGTGCCAGCAGCTTAATTGCGGGAGGGCGTCTAAGTAATGAGCAGTTCTTC. This gives the protein CASSLIAGGRLSNEQFF. Based on the CDR3 plus reference TRBV7-3 and TRBJ2-1, the full variable domain is GAGVSQTPSNKVTEKGKYVELRCDPISGHTALYWYRQSLGQGPEFLIYFQGTGAADDSGLPNDRFFAVRPEGSVSTLKIQRTERGDSAVYLCASSLIAGGRLSNEQFFGPGTRLTVL.

This clonotype was recorded at least ten times. The rearrangement uses TRBV29-1 and TRBJ2-5; 7 bases align to TRBD2. CDR3 length: 14 residues. The V segment lost 4 bases and the J segment 4 bases; nucleotides outside the gene matches: 9. Germline V gene sequence: CDR1 SQVTM, CDR2 ANQGSEA. Here the CDR3 reads CSVGGRAARETQYF. The CDR3 coding sequence is TGCAGCGTTGGTGGGAGGGCCGCACGAGAGACCCAGTACTTC.

The rearrangement joins TRBV30 to TRBJ1-2, with D maybe TRBD1 (5 bases). CDR3 size: 13 residues. Trimming shortened V by 1 base and J by 7 bases, and 13 bases separated the two germline ends. The germline CDR1 and CDR2 sequences are GTSNPN and SVGIG (reference sequence). The CDR3 nucleotides read TGTGCCTGGAGTGCCTTTTCCGGGGCTGGCTACACCTTC. Its protein product is CAWSAFSGAGYTF.

V is TRBV7-8 and J is TRBJ2-1; 10 positions match TRBD2. J gave up 6 bases and V 1 base, and 3 bases lay outside the gene matches. From germline, CDR1 is SGHVS and CDR2 FQNEAQ. This CDR3 has 15 amino acids. The DNA of the CDR3 is TGTGCCAGCAGCTTAGTACTAGCGGGACCCAATGAGCAGTTCTTC. Amino acids: CASSLVLAGPNEQFF.

V gene TRBV7-9 combines with J gene TRBJ2-1; 9 nucleotides align to TRBD2. CDR3 length: 15 residues. Germline CDR1 reads SEHNR; CDR2 reads FQNEAQ (reference sequence). The V gene end was trimmed by 5 bases and the J gene end by 5 bases; junction bases not matched to a gene: 7. The CDR3 reads CASSAWTSEHNEQFF. The DNA for the CDR3 is TGTGCCAGCAGCGCCTGGACTAGCGAACACAATGAGCAGTTCTTC.

The rearrangement joins TRBV4-1 to TRBJ2-1, with a possible D match to TRBD2 (5 bases). Germline V gene data show CDR1 as MGHRA and CDR2 as YSYEKL. The CDR3 consists of 16 residues. V gave up 0 bases and J gave up 9 bases, with 18 bases separating them. CDR3 protein: CASSQDGSVRAGEQFF. The CDR3 DNA reads TGCGCCAGCAGCCAAGATGGGAGTGTACGGGCCGGTGAGCAGTTCTTC.

The V and J genes are TRBV29-1 and TRBJ1-2; D is unclear. The germline V and J ends were trimmed by 4 bases and 4 bases, with 13 bases remaining between them. The CDR3 length is 13 residues. The V gene's germline CDR1 is SQVTM and CDR2 ANQGSEA. DNA of the CDR3: TGCAGCGTTGGTCCGGCCGTGGTCTATGGCTACACCTTC. This codes for CSVGPAVVYGYTF.

The chain combines TRBV29-1 with TRBJ2-7; 8 bases match TRBD1. The J call may not be correct, given that the DNA end is closer to TRBJ2-4. The germline CDR1 and CDR2 sequences are SQVTM and ANQGSEA. This CDR3 is built from 13 residues. CDR3 residues: CSALQGAGYIQYF. CDR3 coding DNA: TGCAGCGCCCTGCAGGGGGCTGGATACATTCAGTACTTC.